This entry lists 6 T cell receptor beta chains sequenced from one sample in a study of blood T cell repertoires in COVID-19. Sequencing used immunoSEQ multiplex PCR; TCRdb keeps in-frame clones, though not all of them. The sample lists about 220,000 clones; 88% were seen once. Sequencing was performed on PBMCs or T cells enriched from blood (not recorded which). The source of these receptors is a woman aged 25 to 39 who had recovered from COVID-19.

The chain joins TRBV4-1 to TRBJ2-5; no clear D gene. The germline V gene has CDR1 MGHRA and CDR2 YSYEKL. The CDR3 is 17 residues long. V shed 2 bases and J shed 1 base, with 17 bases lying between them. The DNA of the CDR3 is TGCGCCAGCAGCCAATCTAACGGGTGGGTGTTCCAAGAGACCCAGTACTTC. It specifies CASSQSNGWVFQETQYF.

This chain uses TRBV7-2 with TRBJ1-3; a weak D match, TRBD1 (6 bases). The V gene lost 0 bases and the J gene lost 0 bases, with 12 bases spanning the gap. This CDR3 contains 17 residues. From germline, CDR1 is SGHTA and CDR2 FQGNSA. The CDR3 nucleotides read TGTGCCAGCAGCTTAGCCACCGACAGGTACTCTGGAAACACCATATATTTT. This translates into CASSLATDRYSGNTIYF.

The chain employs TRBV6-2 or TRBV6-3 and TRBJ2-7; weak D call: TRBD1 (6 bases). The germline CDR1 and CDR2 sequences are MNHEY and SVGEGT. CDR3 length: 13 amino acids. Trimming stripped 2 bases from V and 10 bases from J, with 15 bases between. CDR3 region: CASSYGKGGKQYF. The CDR3 DNA is TGTGCCAGCAGTTACGGAAAAGGGGGTAAACAGTACTTC.

The CDR3 is CASSQGMGQPLHF. In DNA form, the CDR3 reads TGTGCCAGCAGCCAAGGGATGGGGCAGCCCCTCCACTTT. V is TRBV3-1 (or the pseudogene TRBV3-2) and J is TRBJ1-6; TRBD1 is a possible D gene (5 bases). The CDR3 is 13 amino acids. Per germline, CDR1 LGHDT and CDR2 YNNKEL (reference sequence). V was pared by 1 base and J by 13 bases, with 11 bases between.

The chain carries TRBV2 and TRBJ1-1, with D possibly being TRBD1 (5 bases). The CDR3 is made up of 15 amino acids. Germline CDR1 and CDR2: SNHLY and FYNNEI. V was trimmed by 6 bases and J by 6 bases, leaving 20 bases between them. The CDR3 loop is CASRGQGSSRPEAFF. CDR3 sequence (DNA): TGTGCCAGCAGGGGTCAGGGCTCAAGTAGGCCTGAAGCTTTCTTT.

The V call is TRBV7-6, the J call TRBJ2-1; a possible D gene is TRBD2 (6 bases). The CDR3 has 18 residues. Germline loops: CDR1 SGHVS, CDR2 FNYEAQ. V was clipped by 0 bases and J by 2 bases, with 17 bases between them. CDR3 DNA sequence: TGTGCCAGCAGCTTAGCGCCGGCGGGGCGGCCCACCTACAATGAGCAGTTCTTC. It encodes CASSLAPAGRPTYNEQFF.